This entry is about one T cell receptor beta chain. The antigen is not known. The source of the sample is a study of shared clonotypes between healthy human individuals. Study details: Each donor contributed plates that comprised three CD4 naive, three CD4 memory, two CD8 naive and one CD8 memory. General study results and limits: Sequencing depth was a factor that was expected to affect clonotype sharing among donors.

This table comes from immunoSEQ multiplex PCR, and its TCRdb copy is limited to in-frame clones, with some not included. The sample holds millions of clones, about 95% seen once. The naive CD8 population came from CD45RO-negative cells selected for CCR7, without terminally differentiated effector memory CD45RA+ cells. The CDR3 consists of 16 residues. Germline assignment: CDR1 SQVTM and CDR2 ANQGSEA. V lost 1 base and J lost 5; bases outside the gene matches: 7. Sequenced sample: naive CD8+ T cells sorted from blood. The chain combines TRBV29-1 with TRBJ2-1, with 11 bases fitting TRBD2. This sequence was found in a man in his late teens or twenties in good health. CDR3 nucleotides: TGCAGCGTTGAAGTAGCGGGAGGGCCGTGGAACAATGAGCAGTTCTTC. It encodes CSVEVAGGPWNNEQFF.